This T cell receptor (beta chain) was identified during a study of blood T cell repertoires in COVID-19. Sequenced by immunoSEQ multiplex PCR; TCRdb stores in-frame clones only, minus some. Of some 80,000 clones in the sample, 65% to 85% were seen once. The source of this sequence is a man aged 60 to 69 with active or convalescent COVID-19. Material for sequencing was peripheral blood.

The CDR3 spells CASSLLTSGGLGELFF. The CDR3, as DNA: TGTGCCAGCAGCTTATTGACTAGCGGGGGCCTCGGGGAGCTGTTTTTT. The chain employs TRBV11-2 and TRBJ2-2; 12 bases match TRBD2. In germline, CDR1 is SGHAT, CDR2 FQNNGV. The CDR3 has 16 amino acids. After removal of 2 bases from V and 7 bases from J, the junction contained 5 bases not matched to a gene.